Presented here are 25 T cell receptor beta chains from one specimen sequenced in a study of T cells in localized non-small cell lung cancer (dated by TCRdb to 2020 to 2022). The library was produced with the immunoSEQ multiplex PCR assay. Here the immuneACCESS table is served through TCRdb, limited to in-frame sequences with V and J called. Missing clones are a known gap in these copies; in checked studies unresolved V genes cover under half, and the rest lacks a known reason. This sample lists tens of thousands of clones; approximately 90% were detected once. The top ten clones comprise less than 25% of the sample. Sequenced material: peripheral blood, taken before any cancer treatment. Receptor source: a man aged 35 to 69 with stage I squamous cell lung carcinoma.

The rearrangement links TRBV13 to TRBJ1-1; D perhaps matches TRBD1 (6 bases). Germline CDR1 and CDR2: PRHDT and FYEKMQ (reference sequence). The CDR3 length is 12 residues. The V and J ends lost 5 bases and 8 bases respectively, with 12 bases between them. In nucleotides, the CDR3 is TGTGCCAGCAGCCCAGGGGTACCCGAAGCTTTCTTT. Its translation: CASSPGVPEAFF.

This chain connects TRBV30 to TRBJ2-1; 9 positions match TRBD1. After removal of 0 bases from V and 4 bases from J, the junction contained 7 bases not matched to a gene. Germline lookup yields CDR1 GTSNPN and CDR2 SVGIG (reference sequence). CDR3 length equals 16 residues. The CDR3 sequence is CAWSVGVGQGYNEQFF. The CDR3 region has the DNA TGTGCCTGGAGTGTAGGAGTAGGACAGGGGTACAATGAGCAGTTCTTC.

The rearrangement joins TRBV6-1 to TRBJ1-1; D is unresolved. Looked up from germline, CDR1 is MNHNS and CDR2 is SASEGT. The CDR3 length is 13 residues. V lost 4 bases to trimming and J lost 11 bases, with 17 bases between them. The CDR3 spells CASSVPRTGGAFF. The CDR3 nucleotides read TGTGCCAGCAGTGTCCCGAGGACCGGAGGTGCTTTCTTT.

This sequence joins TRBV27 and TRBJ2-6; D gene uncertain. Trimming left V 8 bases short and J 0 bases short, with 5 bases between. The CDR3 is 13 residues long. The germline CDR1 and CDR2 sequences are MNHEY and SMNVEV (reference sequence). CDR3 nucleotides: TGTGCCAGCCGAGCCTCTGGGGCCAACGTCCTGACTTTC. Its translation is CASRASGANVLTF.

CDR3 protein: CASSSQGTTEAFF. CDR3 in DNA: TGTGCCAGCAGCTCACAGGGGACCACTGAAGCTTTCTTT. This rearrangement joins TRBV7-2 to TRBJ1-1, with TRBD1 identical over 7 bases. V gave up 4 bases and J gave up 4 bases; unmatched junction bases: 3. Germline-derived CDR1 and CDR2 are SGHTA and FQGNSA. The CDR3 length is 13 residues.

The DNA for the CDR3 is TGTGCCAGCAGCCAAGGCATTAGCGGGATGTCAGATACGCAGTATTTT. This encodes CASSQGISGMSDTQYF. The chain employs TRBV14 and TRBJ2-3; 8 bases line up with TRBD2. V was clipped by 1 base and J by 4 bases; unmatched bases: 7. This CDR3 region has 16 residues. Germline V gene data show CDR1 as SGHDN and CDR2 as FVKESK. The entire variable domain, with the rest obtained from reference TRBV14 and TRBJ2-3, is as follows: EAGVTQFPSHSVIEKGQTVTLRCDPISGHDNLYWYRRVMGKEIKFLLHFVKESKQDESGMPNNRFLAERTGGTYSTLKVQPAELEDSGVYFCASSQGISGMSDTQYFGPGTRLTVL.

CDR3 DNA: TGTGCCATCCGACCTAGCGGGAGGGCCATTGTTAATGAGCAGTTCTTC. This codes for CAIRPSGRAIVNEQFF. The chain couples TRBV28 to TRBJ2-1; TRBD2 matches at 12 bases. Germline V gene lookup returns CDR1 MDHEN and CDR2 SYDVKM. The CDR3 is made up of 16 amino acids. The trim removed 10 bases at V and 7 bases at J, leaving 14 bases unmatched.

This clone was seen many times. The chain couples TRBV10-3 to TRBJ1-2, with TRBD1 matching over 12 bases. The germline gives CDR1 ENHRY, CDR2 SYGVKD. J lost 4 bases, V lost 0 bases, and 9 bases had no gene match. This CDR3 spans 18 amino acids. CDR3 nucleotides: TGTGCCATCAGTGAGTCGAAGGGACAGGGGGCCTTACTCTATGGCTACACCTTC. It yields the protein CAISESKGQGALLYGYTF.

The chain links TRBV28 to TRBJ1-2; TRBD1 matches 8 bases. This CDR3 region has 12 residues. With 5 bases clipped from V and 4 bases from J, the junction kept 0 bases outside the gene matches. Germline loops: CDR1 MDHEN, CDR2 SYDVKM. This chain's CDR3 is CASSGTGYGYTF. Written as DNA, the CDR3 is TGTGCCAGCAGTGGGACAGGCTATGGCTACACCTTC.

This rearrangement joins TRBV7-9 to TRBJ2-1; TRBD2 aligns across 8 bases. Germline V gene sequence: CDR1 SEHNR, CDR2 FQNEAQ (reference sequence). V was pared by 5 bases and J by 4 bases, with 4 bases of the junction left unmatched. CDR3 length: 14 residues. The chain's CDR3 is CASSTREGYNEQFF. CDR3 sequence (DNA): TGTGCCAGCAGCACCCGGGAGGGTTACAATGAGCAGTTCTTC.

This clone was found once. The V gene is TRBV5-1, the J gene TRBJ2-3; TRBD2 matches 12 bases. Germline V lookup: CDR1 SGHRS, CDR2 YFSETQ. With 4 bases clipped from V and 2 bases from J, the junction kept 8 bases outside the gene matches. CDR3 length: 17 residues. CDR3 DNA sequence: TGCGCCAGCAGCCTAGCCACTAGCGGGAGGCCCACAGATACGCAGTATTTT. Amino acid sequence: CASSLATSGRPTDTQYF.

This chain joins TRBV19 and TRBJ1-3; D is unclear. Germline lookup yields CDR1 LNHDA and CDR2 SQIVND (reference sequence). This CDR3 has 17 amino acids. V dropped 3 bases and J dropped 4 bases, with 19 bases sitting between them. DNA for the CDR3: TGTGCCAGTAGTATTTCCCCATCGAGAGGAACAGGAAACACCATATATTTT. It yields the protein CASSISPSRGTGNTIYF.

This chain joins TRBV18 and TRBJ2-6; 11 nucleotides align to TRBD1. V gave up 3 bases and J gave up 0 bases; unmatched junction bases: 10. The V gene's germline CDR1 is KGHSH and CDR2 LQKENI. CDR3 size: 20 residues. The CDR3 bases are TGTGCCAGCTCACCGCGGACAGGGGGCCAAATTTTCTCTGGGGCCAACGTCCTGACTTTC. This sequence encodes CASSPRTGGQIFSGANVLTF.

J is TRBJ1-5 and V is TRBV23-1; TRBD1 might be the D (5 bases). TRBV23-1 is annotated as an ORF whose role is uncertain. The CDR3 contains 14 residues. Trimming took 3 bases from V and 4 from J, leaving 10 bases between them. The CDR3 sequence is CASSHYGTNQPQHF. The CDR3 DNA sequence: TGCGCCAGCAGTCATTACGGGACTAATCAGCCCCAGCATTTT.

This clone appeared once. Other DNA variants within this sample encode the same CDR3. J is TRBJ2-5 and V is TRBV5-1, with a possible D match to TRBD2 (6 bases). The V and J ends lost 2 bases and 3 bases respectively, with 11 bases between them. This CDR3 has 14 amino acids. Germline lookup yields CDR1 SGHRS and CDR2 YFSETQ. CDR3 in amino acids: CASSFGTGEETQYF. The DNA for the CDR3 is TGCGCCAGCAGCTTCGGGACGGGGGAAGAGACCCAGTACTTC.

The V and J genes are TRBV5-4 and TRBJ2-1; D uncertain. The length of the CDR3 is 15 residues. The V gene's germline CDR1 is SGHNT and CDR2 YYREEE (reference sequence). V was trimmed by 3 bases and J by 2 bases, leaving 12 bases between them. In DNA, the CDR3 is TGTGCCAGCAGCTCCCGGACCCTGACCTACAATGAGCAGTTCTTC. This translates into CASSSRTLTYNEQFF. Complete variable domain (other parts from reference TRBV5-4 and TRBJ2-1): ETGVTQSPTHLIKTRGQQVTLRCSSQSGHNTVSWYQQALGQGPQFIFQYYREEENGRGNFPPRFSGLQFPNYSSELNVNALELDDSALYLCASSSRTLTYNEQFFGPGTRLTVL.

CDR3 bases: TGTGCCACCAGCAGAGATGGGGGCTCCTACAATGAGCAGTTCTTC. It encodes CATSRDGGSYNEQFF. The V call is TRBV15, the J call TRBJ2-1; D may correspond to TRBD1 or TRBD2 (5 bases each). This CDR3 has 15 amino acids. The germline gives CDR1 LNHNV, CDR2 YYDKDF (reference sequence). V dropped 0 bases and J dropped 0 bases, with 6 bases sitting between them.

The V and J genes are TRBV25-1 and TRBJ2-3; 7 nucleotides line up with TRBD2. J was trimmed by 1 base and V by 1 base; bases with no gene match: 5. This CDR3 is 16 amino acids long. CDR1 is MGHDK and CDR2 is SYGVNS in the germline V gene. The CDR3: CASSEWREPGTDTQYF. The CDR3 nucleotides read TGTGCCAGCAGTGAATGGCGGGAGCCCGGCACAGATACGCAGTATTTT. The full variable domain, in which reference TRBV25-1 and TRBJ2-3 provide the parts outside the CDR3, is EADIYQTPRYLVIGTGKKITLECSQTMGHDKMYWYQQDPGMELHLIHYSYGVNSTEKGDLSSESTVSRIRTEHFPLTLESARPSHTSQYLCASSEWREPGTDTQYFGPGTRLTVL.

CDR3 loop: CASSEVVYQETQYF. The CDR3 nucleotides are TGTGCCAGCAGTGAAGTTGTGTACCAAGAGACCCAGTACTTC. The chain links TRBV6-1 to TRBJ2-5; D unclear. This CDR3 comprises 14 residues. The germline V gene encodes CDR1 MNHNS and CDR2 SASEGT. The germline V and J ends were trimmed by 1 base and 0 bases, with 6 bases remaining between them.

V usage is TRBV7-2 and J usage is TRBJ2-2; D unclear. CDR1 and CDR2 from the germline V gene are SGHTA and FQGNSA. The CDR3 contains 16 residues. V was shortened by 2 bases and J by 0 bases, with 10 bases between the two germline ends. The CDR3 nucleotides read TGTGCCAGCAGCTTACTGCAAGTTGCGAACACCGGGGAGCTGTTTTTT. This encodes CASSLLQVANTGELFF.

J is TRBJ1-1 and V is TRBV25-1; the D gene is possibly TRBD1 (5 bases). Trimming took 3 bases from V and 10 from J, leaving 9 bases between them. The CDR3 runs 11 residues. Germline loops: CDR1 MGHDK, CDR2 SYGVNS. The CDR3: CASSDRERAFF. The CDR3 region has the DNA TGTGCCAGCAGTGACAGGGAGAGAGCTTTCTTT.

This chain connects TRBV5-4 to TRBJ2-3, with 9 bases matching TRBD2. The J segment lost 5 bases and the V segment lost 0 bases, leaving 7 bases of the junction unmatched. The CDR3 totals 16 residues. Germline loops: CDR1 SGHNT, CDR2 YYREEE (reference sequence). The CDR3: CASSLGAGGPGDTQYF. For the CDR3, the DNA is TGTGCCAGCAGCTTGGGGGCGGGAGGGCCAGGAGATACGCAGTATTTT.

CDR3 nucleotides: TGTGCCATCAGTGCAAGGGGGGATCAGCCCCAGCATTTT. Residues: CAISARGDQPQHF. The chain combines TRBV10-3 with TRBJ1-5, with a tentative D call TRBD1 (6 bases). Deletions cut 4 bases from V and 5 bases from J, with 9 bases between. CDR1 is ENHRY and CDR2 is SYGVKD in the germline V gene. The CDR3 spans 13 residues.

This rearrangement joins TRBV28 to TRBJ2-3; the match to TRBD2 covers 7 bases. Trimming removed 4 bases from V and 6 bases from J; junction bases left unmatched: 16. Germline CDR1 is MDHEN and CDR2 is SYDVKM. CDR3 length: 17 amino acids. CDR3 amino acids: CASSSPGTTAHSDTQYF. The CDR3 DNA reads as TGTGCCAGCAGTTCCCCCGGGACTACCGCCCACAGCGATACGCAGTATTTT.

The chain has TRBV11-3 and TRBJ2-2; no firm D call. Trimming left V 1 base short and J 0 bases short, with 3 bases between. In germline, CDR1 is SGHNT, CDR2 YENEEA. This CDR3 is built from 14 residues. The CDR3 protein is CASSLGPNTGELFF. The CDR3 region has the DNA TGTGCCAGCAGCTTAGGGCCGAACACCGGGGAGCTGTTTTTT. Filled out from reference TRBV11-3 and TRBJ2-2, the complete variable domain reads EAGVVQSPRYKIIEKKQPVAFWCNPISGHNTLYWYLQNLGQGPELLIRYENEEAVDDSQLPKDRFSAERLKGVDSTLKIQPAELGDSAVYLCASSLGPNTGELFFGEGSRLTVL.